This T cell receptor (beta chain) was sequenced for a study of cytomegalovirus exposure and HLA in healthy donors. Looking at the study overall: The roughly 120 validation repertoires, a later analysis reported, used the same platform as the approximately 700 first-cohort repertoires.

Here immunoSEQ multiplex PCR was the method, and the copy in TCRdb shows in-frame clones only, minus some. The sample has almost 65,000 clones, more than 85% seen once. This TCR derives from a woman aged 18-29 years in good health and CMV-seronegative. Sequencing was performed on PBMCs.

CDR3 amino acids: CASSAWEGDTEAFF. The CDR3 DNA follows: TGTGCCAGCAGCGCCTGGGAGGGGGACACTGAAGCTTTCTTT. The V gene is TRBV7-3, the J gene TRBJ1-1, with D perhaps matching TRBD1 (6 bases). This CDR3 has 14 residues. V was clipped by 5 bases and J by 3 bases, with 13 bases between them. Germline assignment: CDR1 SGHTA and CDR2 FQGTGA. The full variable domain, completed using reference TRBV7-3 and TRBJ1-1, is GAGVSQTPSNKVTEKGKYVELRCDPISGHTALYWYRQSLGQGPEFLIYFQGTGAADDSGLPNDRFFAVRPEGSVSTLKIQRTERGDSAVYLCASSAWEGDTEAFFGQGTRLTVV.